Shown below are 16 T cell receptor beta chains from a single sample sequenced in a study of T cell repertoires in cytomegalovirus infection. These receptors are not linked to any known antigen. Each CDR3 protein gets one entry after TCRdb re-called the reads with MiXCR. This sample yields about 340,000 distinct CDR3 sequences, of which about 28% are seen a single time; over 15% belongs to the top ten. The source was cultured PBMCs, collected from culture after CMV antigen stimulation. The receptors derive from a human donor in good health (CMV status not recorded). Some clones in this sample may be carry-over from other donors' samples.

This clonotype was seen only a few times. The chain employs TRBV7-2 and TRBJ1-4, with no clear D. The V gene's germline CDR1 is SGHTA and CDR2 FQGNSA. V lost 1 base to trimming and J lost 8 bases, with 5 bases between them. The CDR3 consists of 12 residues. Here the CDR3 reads CASSLVREKLFF. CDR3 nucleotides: TGTGCCAGCAGCTTAGTCCGCGAAAAACTGTTTTTT.

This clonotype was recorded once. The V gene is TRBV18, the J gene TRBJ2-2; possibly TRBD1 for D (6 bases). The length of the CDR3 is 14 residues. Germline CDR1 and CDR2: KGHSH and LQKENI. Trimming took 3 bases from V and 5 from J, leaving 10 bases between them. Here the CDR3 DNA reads TGTGCCAGCTCACCGTCGGGACAAACCGGGGAGCTGTTTTTT. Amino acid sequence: CASSPSGQTGELFF.

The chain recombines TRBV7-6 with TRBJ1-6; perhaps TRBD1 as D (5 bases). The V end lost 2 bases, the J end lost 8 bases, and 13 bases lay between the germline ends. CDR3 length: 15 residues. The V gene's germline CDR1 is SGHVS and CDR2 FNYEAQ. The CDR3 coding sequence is TGTGCCAGCAGCTTAACAGGAAGGGGAGATTCACCCCTCCACTTT. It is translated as CASSLTGRGDSPLHF.

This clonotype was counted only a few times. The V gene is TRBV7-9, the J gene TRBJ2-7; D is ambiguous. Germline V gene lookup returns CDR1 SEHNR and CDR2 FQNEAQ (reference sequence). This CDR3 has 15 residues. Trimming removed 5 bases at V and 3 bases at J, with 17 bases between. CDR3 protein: CASSAEAKTFYEQYF. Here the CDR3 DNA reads TGTGCCAGCAGCGCTGAGGCCAAGACATTCTACGAGCAGTACTTC.

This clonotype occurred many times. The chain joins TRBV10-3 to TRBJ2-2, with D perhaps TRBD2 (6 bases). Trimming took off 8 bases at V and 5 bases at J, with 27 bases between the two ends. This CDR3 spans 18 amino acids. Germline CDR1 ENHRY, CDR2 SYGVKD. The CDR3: CAIGVSGQRLGETGELFF. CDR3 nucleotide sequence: TGTGCCATCGGGGTGAGCGGCCAACGACTAGGGGAGACCGGGGAGCTGTTTTTT.

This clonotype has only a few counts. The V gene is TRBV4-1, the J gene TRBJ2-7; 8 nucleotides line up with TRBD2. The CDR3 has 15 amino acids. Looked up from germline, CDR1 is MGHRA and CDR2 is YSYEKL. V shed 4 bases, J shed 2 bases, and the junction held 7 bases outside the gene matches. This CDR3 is CASSLSGTSPYEQYF. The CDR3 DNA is TGCGCCAGCAGCCTATCCGGGACTAGTCCCTACGAGCAGTACTTC.

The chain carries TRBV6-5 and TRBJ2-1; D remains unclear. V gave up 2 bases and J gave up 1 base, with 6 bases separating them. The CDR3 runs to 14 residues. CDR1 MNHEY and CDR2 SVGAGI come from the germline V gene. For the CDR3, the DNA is TGTGCCAGCAGTTACGAAGGATCCTACAATGAGCAGTTCTTC. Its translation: CASSYEGSYNEQFF.

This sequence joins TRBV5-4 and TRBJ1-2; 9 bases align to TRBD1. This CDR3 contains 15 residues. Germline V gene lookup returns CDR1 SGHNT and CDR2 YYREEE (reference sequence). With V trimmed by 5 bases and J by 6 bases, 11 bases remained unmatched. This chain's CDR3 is CASSYIDRGGNGYTF. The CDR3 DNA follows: TGTGCCAGCAGTTATATAGACAGGGGGGGAAATGGCTACACCTTC.

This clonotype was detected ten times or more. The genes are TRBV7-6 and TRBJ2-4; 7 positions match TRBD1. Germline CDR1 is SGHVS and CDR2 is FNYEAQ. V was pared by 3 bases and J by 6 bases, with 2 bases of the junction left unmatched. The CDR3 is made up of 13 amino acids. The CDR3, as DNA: TGTGCCAGCAGCTTGTCAGGGGGAAACATTCAGTACTTC. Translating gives CASSLSGGNIQYF.

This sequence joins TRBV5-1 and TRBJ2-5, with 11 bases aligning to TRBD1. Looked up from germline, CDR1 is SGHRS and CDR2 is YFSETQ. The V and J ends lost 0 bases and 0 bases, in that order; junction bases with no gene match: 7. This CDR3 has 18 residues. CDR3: CASSLGTGGRLYQETQYF. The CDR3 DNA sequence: TGCGCCAGCAGCTTGGGGACAGGGGGCCGACTGTACCAAGAGACCCAGTACTTC.

CDR3 in amino acids: CASSLIADLKETQYF. CDR3 DNA: TGTGCCAGCAGCCTTATAGCGGATCTTAAAGAGACCCAGTACTTC. The chain is built from TRBV7-6 and TRBJ2-5; D is perhaps TRBD2 (6 bases). The CDR3 runs 15 residues. The V gene's germline CDR1 is SGHVS and CDR2 FNYEAQ. The V gene lost 5 bases and the J gene lost 3 bases, with 16 bases spanning the gap.

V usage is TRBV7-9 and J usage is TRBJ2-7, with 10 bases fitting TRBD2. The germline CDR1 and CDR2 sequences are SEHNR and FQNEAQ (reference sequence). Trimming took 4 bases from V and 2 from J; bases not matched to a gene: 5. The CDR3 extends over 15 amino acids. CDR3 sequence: CASSSRTSGAYEQYF. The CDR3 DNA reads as TGTGCCAGCAGCTCCCGGACTAGCGGAGCCTACGAGCAGTACTTC. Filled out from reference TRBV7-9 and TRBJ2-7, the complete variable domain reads DTGVSQNPRHKITKRGQNVTFRCDPISEHNRLYWYRQTLGQGPEFLTYFQNEAQLEKSRLLSDRFSAERPKGSFSTLEIQRTEQGDSAMYLCASSSRTSGAYEQYFGPGTRLTVT.

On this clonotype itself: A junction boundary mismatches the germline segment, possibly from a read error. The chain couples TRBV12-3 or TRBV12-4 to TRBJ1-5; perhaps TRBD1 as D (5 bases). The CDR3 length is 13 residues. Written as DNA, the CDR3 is TGTGGCAGCAGTTGGGACGTCAATCAGCCCCAGCATTTT. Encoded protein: CGSSWDVNQPQHF.

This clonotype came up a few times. The CDR3: CASSLGTRDRDQPQHF. Written as DNA, the CDR3 is TGTGCCAGCAGTTTAGGGACGCGGGACAGGGATCAGCCCCAGCATTTT. This chain connects TRBV12-3 or TRBV12-4 to TRBJ1-5, with TRBD1 matching over 9 bases. The trim removed 1 base at V and 5 bases at J, leaving 6 bases unmatched. The CDR3 sequence is 16 residues long.

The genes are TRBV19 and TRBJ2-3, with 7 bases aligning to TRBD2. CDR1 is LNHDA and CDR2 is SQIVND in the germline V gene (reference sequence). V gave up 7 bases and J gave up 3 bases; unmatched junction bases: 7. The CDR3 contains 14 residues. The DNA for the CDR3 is TGTGCCAGTATGTCGGCGGGAGTAACAGATACGCAGTATTTT. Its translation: CASMSAGVTDTQYF.

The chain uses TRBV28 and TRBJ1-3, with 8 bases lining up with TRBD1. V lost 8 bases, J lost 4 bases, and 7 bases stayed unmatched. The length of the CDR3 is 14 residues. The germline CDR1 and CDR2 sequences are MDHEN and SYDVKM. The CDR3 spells CASHSRDRGNTIYF. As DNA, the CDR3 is TGTGCCAGCCACTCCAGGGACAGGGGAAACACCATATATTTT.